The 32 T cell receptor beta chains below were found in one sample sequenced in a study of T-cell memory formation after mild COVID-19. One entry per CDR3 protein results from TCRdb running MiXCR on the 5' RACE reads. In the table there are about 340,000 distinct CDR3 sequences, about an eighth of which are singletons. Specimen: PBMCs or a T cell subset sorted from them (not recorded which). Receptors were obtained from a man in his late teens or twenties who had mild COVID-19 (a few samples of this study predate the infection). Cell type and time point are not known.

This clonotype was seen only a few times. V gene TRBV20-1 combines with J gene TRBJ1-1, with 12 nucleotides matching TRBD1. With 6 bases clipped from V and 7 bases from J, the junction kept 12 bases outside the gene matches. CDR1 and CDR2 (germline): DFQATT, SNEGSKA (reference sequence). The CDR3 spans 15 residues. The CDR3 bases are TGCAGTGCACAACCGGGACAGGGGGCTTTCGGTGAAGCTTTCTTT. It encodes CSAQPGQGAFGEAFF.

This clonotype turned up a few times. The chain uses TRBV6-5 and TRBJ1-2; TRBD1 matches at 9 bases. Trimming at V came to 5 bases and at J to 5 bases, leaving 6 bases not matched to a gene. From germline, CDR1 is MNHEY and CDR2 SVGAGI. There are 14 residues in the CDR3. The CDR3 protein is CASSDRDRVYGYTF. CDR3 nucleotides: TGTGCCAGCAGTGATCGGGACAGGGTATATGGCTACACCTTC.

The chain couples TRBV7-2 to TRBJ2-7; D remains ambiguous. Germline assignment: CDR1 SGHTA and CDR2 FQGNSA. The CDR3 contains 11 residues. The ends were cut back, 7 bases at V and 6 bases at J, with 10 bases in the middle. DNA of the CDR3: TGTGCCAGCACCCGCCGGAGCGAGCAGTACGTC. Encoded protein: CASTRRSEQYV.

This clonotype appeared many times. The chain is built from TRBV7-2 and TRBJ2-5, with TRBD1 matching over 8 bases. V was clipped by 3 bases and J by 4 bases; unmatched bases: 1. The length of the CDR3 is 13 residues. Germline CDR1 and CDR2: SGHTA and FQGNSA. The CDR3 loop reads CASSFGQGETQYF. CDR3 DNA sequence: TGTGCCAGCAGCTTTGGACAGGGAGAGACCCAGTACTTC.

This chain connects TRBV5-1 to TRBJ1-5; D unclear. The CDR3 runs 17 residues. CDR1 is SGHRS, CDR2 YFSETQ, per germline. The V end was cut by 4 bases, the J end by 0 bases, with 17 bases between. The CDR3 nucleotides read TGCGCCAGCAGCGAGGGCGCGTCGGGCTATAGCAATCAGCCCCAGCATTTT. It encodes CASSEGASGYSNQPQHF.

The CDR3 DNA reads TGTGCCAGCAGTTTAACGACTAGCGGGGGCAATGAGCAGTTCTTC. Translating it yields CASSLTTSGGNEQFF. The chain is built from TRBV12-3 or TRBV12-4 and TRBJ2-1; 12 nucleotides match TRBD2. J gave up 6 bases and V 2 bases, and 2 bases lay outside the gene matches. The CDR3 consists of 15 residues.

The rearrangement uses TRBV6-5 and TRBJ1-2; TRBD1 agrees at 11 bases. The CDR3 loop spans 15 amino acids. J lost 8 bases, V lost 5 bases, and 10 bases had no gene match. Per the germline V gene, CDR1 is MNHEY and CDR2 is SVGAGI. CDR3 amino acids: CASSPRTGGLGGYTF. The CDR3, as DNA: TGTGCCAGCAGTCCCCGGACAGGGGGCTTAGGCGGCTACACCTTC.

The count of this clonotype is one. This sequence joins TRBV11-2 and TRBJ2-3; D may be TRBD2 (5 bases). The V end was cut by 0 bases, the J end by 4 bases, with 14 bases between. Per germline, CDR1 SGHAT and CDR2 FQNNGV. CDR3 length equals 16 residues. CDR3 in DNA: TGTGCCAGCAGCTTAGACCGACCTGGCGGGTCAGATACGCAGTATTTT. Its translation is CASSLDRPGGSDTQYF.

This rearrangement joins TRBV7-6 to TRBJ2-1, with 8 bases that match TRBD1. V gave up 2 bases and J gave up 8 bases; unmatched junction bases: 8. The CDR3 has 15 amino acids. Germline V lookup: CDR1 SGHVS, CDR2 FNYEAQ. The CDR3 protein is CASSLNPGQGHEQFF. CDR3 in DNA: TGTGCCAGCAGCTTAAACCCCGGACAGGGCCATGAGCAGTTCTTC.

This clonotype was recorded at least ten times. The V gene is TRBV4-2, the J gene TRBJ2-4; the match to TRBD1 covers 11 bases. V shed 1 base, J shed 1 base, and the junction held 9 bases outside the gene matches. The germline CDR1 and CDR2 sequences are LGHNA and YNFKEQ. This CDR3 region has 19 residues. The CDR3, as DNA: TGTGCCAGCAGCCAAGCCGAGACGGACAGGGGGCTTGCCAAAAACATTCAGTACTTC. Translated: CASSQAETDRGLAKNIQYF.

The V and J genes are TRBV6-2 or TRBV6-3 and TRBJ2-7; 13 bases fit TRBD2. Germline trimming cut 4 bases from V and 2 bases from J; bases unmatched to any gene: 2. CDR1 is MNHEY and CDR2 is SVGEGT in the germline V gene. CDR3 length: 15 amino acids. The CDR3 reads CASSSLAGGPYEQYV. The DNA for the CDR3 is TGTGCCAGCAGTTCACTAGCGGGGGGGCCCTACGAGCAGTACGTC.

This clonotype was recorded a few times. The V gene is TRBV7-2, the J gene TRBJ1-5, with 7 positions matching TRBD1. The CDR3 runs 16 residues. CDR1 and CDR2 (germline): SGHTA, FQGNSA. V was pared by 4 bases and J by 2 bases, with 8 bases of the junction left unmatched. CDR3 in amino acids: CASSYRGLVGNQPQHF. The CDR3 nucleotides are TGTGCCAGCAGCTATAGGGGGCTCGTGGGCAATCAGCCCCAGCATTTT.

This clonotype has a count of ten or more. The rearrangement joins TRBV7-6 to TRBJ1-3, with D possibly being TRBD1 (6 bases). Trimming pared 5 bases from V and 1 base from J, leaving 9 bases between. The CDR3 consists of 14 residues. The germline V gene has CDR1 SGHVS and CDR2 FNYEAQ. In nucleotides, the CDR3 is TGTGCCAGCAGCAGTCAGGGGTCTGGAAACACCATATATTTT. It specifies CASSSQGSGNTIYF. The whole variable domain, remainder taken from reference TRBV7-6 and TRBJ1-3, is GAGVSQSPRYKVTKRGQDVALRCDPISGHVSLYWYRQALGQGPEFLTYFNYEAQQDKSGLPNDRFSAERPEGSISTLTIQRTEQRDSAMYRCASSSQGSGNTIYFGEGSWLTVV.

The chain combines TRBV12-3 or TRBV12-4 with TRBJ2-1, with D possibly matching TRBD2 (8 bases). CDR3 length: 16 amino acids. The V gene lost 7 bases and the J gene lost 6 bases, with 22 bases spanning the gap. DNA of the CDR3: TGTGCCAGCAAAGGGGGCGGACTAGCTACGTCCAATGAGCAGTTCTTC. Translated: CASKGGGLATSNEQFF.

This clonotype was seen a handful of times. The CDR3 DNA is TGTGCCAGCACAAGGGGAAGGGGAAACACCATATATTTT. Residues: CASTRGRGNTIYF. This chain links TRBV28 with TRBJ1-3; D perhaps matches TRBD1 (5 bases). Deletions cut 7 bases from V and 4 bases from J, with 11 bases between. The germline gives CDR1 MDHEN, CDR2 SYDVKM. This CDR3 contains 13 residues.

The genes are TRBV27 and TRBJ2-7; D is possibly TRBD2 (7 bases). Trimming shortened V by 6 bases and J by 0 bases, and 9 bases separated the two germline ends. The CDR3 is 13 amino acids. The V gene's germline CDR1 is MNHEY and CDR2 SMNVEV (reference sequence). The CDR3 region is CASRGGDSYEQYV. In DNA form, the CDR3 reads TGTGCCAGCAGAGGGGGGGACTCCTACGAGCAGTACGTC.

This clonotype has just a few counts. V and J are TRBV4-1 and TRBJ2-1; D is unclear. This CDR3 has 12 residues. CDR1 is MGHRA and CDR2 is YSYEKL in the germline V gene. Deletions cut 4 bases from V and 9 bases from J, with 10 bases between. As DNA, the CDR3 is TGCGCCAGCAGCCGCGCTGGGGTTGAGCAGTTCTTC. It yields the protein CASSRAGVEQFF.

This clonotype was counted between two and nine times. The chain has TRBV12-3 or TRBV12-4 and TRBJ2-3, with 9 bases aligning to TRBD1. This CDR3 is 16 amino acids long. Trimming removed 5 bases from V and 4 bases from J; junction bases left unmatched: 10. The CDR3 coding sequence is TGTGCCAGCAGTCCACCCACGGGACAGGGAGCAGATACGCAGTATTTT. Protein product: CASSPPTGQGADTQYF.

This clonotype has ten or more counts. This chain links TRBV5-1 with TRBJ1-2, with a possible D match to TRBD1 (6 bases). Germline V gene sequence: CDR1 SGHRS, CDR2 YFSETQ. This CDR3 region has 15 residues. Trimming cost V 4 bases and J 7 bases, with 20 bases left between them. The CDR3 loop is CASSPSNRAESGYTF. CDR3 nucleotide sequence: TGCGCCAGCAGCCCCTCCAACAGGGCAGAAAGTGGCTACACCTTC.

This clonotype was observed at least ten times. The chain recombines TRBV7-9 with TRBJ1-4; possibly TRBD1 for D (5 bases). The CDR3 covers 15 residues. Germline CDR1 and CDR2: SEHNR and FQNEAQ (reference sequence). The ends were cut back, 6 bases at V and 5 bases at J, with 16 bases in the middle. DNA for the CDR3: TGTGCCAGCAGTCCGGCGGGACGGAAGAATGAAAAACTGTTTTTT. It translates to CASSPAGRKNEKLFF.

This clonotype was seen at least ten times. The rearrangement links TRBV15 to TRBJ2-1; the D gene is possibly TRBD2 (6 bases). The CDR3 has 16 amino acids. CDR1 and CDR2 from the germline V gene are LNHNV and YYDKDF (reference sequence). V was shortened by 1 base and J by 3 bases, with 13 bases between the two germline ends. The DNA for the CDR3 is TGTGCCACCAGCAGAGCCACGCTAGCGAGCTACAATGAGCAGTTCTTC. Its protein product is CATSRATLASYNEQFF.

This clonotype came up a few times. The rearrangement joins TRBV4-3 to TRBJ1-6; 8 nucleotides match TRBD1. CDR3 size: 17 residues. Per the germline V gene, CDR1 is LGHNA and CDR2 is YSLEER. J gave up 7 bases and V 0 bases, and 8 bases lay outside the gene matches. The CDR3 reads CASSQERHRGWNSPLHF. DNA for the CDR3: TGCGCCAGCAGCCAAGAGAGGCACAGGGGGTGGAATTCACCCCTCCACTTT.

The chain is built from TRBV20-1 and TRBJ2-5, with D unclear. The germline V gene has CDR1 DFQATT and CDR2 SNEGSKA (reference sequence). CDR3 length: 12 amino acids. The CDR3 nucleotides are TGCAGCCTCAGTAAGGCCCTGGTGACCCAGTACTTC. Protein: CSLSKALVTQYF.

In its sample, this clonotype was seen once. This chain joins TRBV24-1 and TRBJ2-1; D is perhaps TRBD1 or TRBD2 (5 bases each). The CDR3 is 14 residues long. The V end was cut by 5 bases, the J end by 5 bases, with 12 bases between. Germline V gene data show CDR1 as KGHDR and CDR2 as SFDVKD. This CDR3 is CATSAGTVDNEQFF. CDR3 DNA sequence: TGTGCCACCAGTGCCGGGACGGTAGACAATGAGCAGTTCTTC.

The rearrangement joins TRBV11-2 to TRBJ2-1; D is perhaps TRBD1 (6 bases). Looked up from germline, CDR1 is SGHAT and CDR2 is FQNNGV. V lost 5 bases and J lost 12, with 35 bases in between. The CDR3 runs to 19 residues. This chain's CDR3 is CASSITPGQAARTLVRQFF. In nucleotides, the CDR3 is TGTGCCAGCAGCATAACCCCGGGACAAGCAGCACGTACCCTTGTTAGGCAGTTCTTC. The full variable domain, its missing parts supplied by reference TRBV11-2 and TRBJ2-1, is EAGVAQSPRYKIIEKRQSVAFWCNPISGHATLYWYQQILGQGPKLLIQFQNNGVVDDSQLPKDRFSAERLKGVDSTLKIQPAKLEDSAVYLCASSITPGQAARTLVRQFFGPGTRLTVL.

This clonotype was detected only a few times. The rearrangement uses TRBV7-8 and TRBJ2-2; D is uncertain. The CDR3 is made up of 14 amino acids. V gave up 2 bases and J gave up 1 base, with 5 bases separating them. The V gene's germline CDR1 is SGHVS and CDR2 FQNEAQ. CDR3 nucleotides: TGTGCCAGCAGCTTATTTCTGAACACCGGGGAGCTGTTTTTT. Residues: CASSLFLNTGELFF.

The chain combines TRBV9 with TRBJ2-3; TRBD1 agrees at 7 bases. This CDR3 is 16 amino acids long. From germline, CDR1 is SGDLS and CDR2 YYNGEE. J lost 3 bases, V lost 2 bases, and 9 bases had no gene match. In DNA form, the CDR3 reads TGTGCCAGCAGCGTTTCTGGACAGGCTAGAACAGATACGCAGTATTTT. It encodes CASSVSGQARTDTQYF.

This clonotype has just a few counts. The chain links TRBV4-1 to TRBJ1-2; 8 positions agree with TRBD1. The germline gives CDR1 MGHRA, CDR2 YSYEKL. V shed 3 bases and J 4 bases; nucleotides not matched to a gene: 7. The CDR3 totals 15 residues. The CDR3 coding sequence is TGCGCCAGCAGCCATACAGGGGGAGAGATCTATGGCTACACCTTC. This sequence encodes CASSHTGGEIYGYTF.

This clonotype was counted only a few times. The chain joins TRBV4-1 to TRBJ1-1; TRBD1 aligns across 8 bases. The CDR3 extends over 14 amino acids. The germline gives CDR1 MGHRA, CDR2 YSYEKL. J gave up 10 bases and V 5 bases, and 12 bases lay outside the gene matches. The CDR3: CASSLLQGDRGAFF. The CDR3 region has the DNA TGCGCCAGCAGCTTATTACAGGGGGATCGCGGAGCTTTCTTT.

Only a few counts were recorded for this clonotype. This chain joins TRBV7-2 and TRBJ2-2; no firm D call. The ends were cut back, 1 base at V and 5 bases at J, with 8 bases in the middle. The CDR3 is 14 amino acids. Germline values: CDR1 SGHTA, CDR2 FQGNSA. CDR3 nucleotide sequence: TGTGCCAGCAGCTTAGTTATCACGACCGGGGAGCTGTTTTTT. Protein sequence: CASSLVITTGELFF.

A few counts support this clonotype. The rearrangement joins TRBV7-2 to TRBJ2-7; D is ambiguous. V was trimmed by 8 bases and J by 7 bases, leaving 15 bases between them. The CDR3 is 12 amino acids. Germline V CDR1 and CDR2: SGHTA, FQGNSA. The DNA for the CDR3 is TGTGCCAGCGTAGGAGAGTGGCTGGAGCAGTACTTC. Translation gives CASVGEWLEQYF.

This chain links TRBV6-4 with TRBJ2-3; 10 bases are shared with TRBD2. CDR1 and CDR2 from the germline V gene are MRHNA and SNTAGT. J was trimmed by 4 bases and V by 7 bases; bases with no gene match: 23. The CDR3 has 20 amino acids. CDR3 loop: CASTPSPGLAGARGADTQYF. CDR3 coding DNA: TGTGCCAGCACTCCTTCCCCAGGGCTAGCGGGGGCCCGAGGGGCAGATACGCAGTATTTT.